This T cell receptor (beta chain) was sequenced in a study of T cell responses to AZD1222 COVID-19 vaccine. The assay was immunoSEQ multiplex PCR, and TCRdb's table has in-frame clones only and misses some. The sample records 100,000 to 150,000 clones, about 79% being singletons. J was trimmed by 4 bases and V by 4 bases; bases with no gene match: 13. Germline lookup yields CDR1 SGHDT and CDR2 YYEEEE. CDR3 size: 17 residues. The chain has TRBV5-6 and TRBJ2-2, with 7 bases matching TRBD1. The source of this sequence is an adult who received the AZD1222 COVID-19 vaccine. Sequences were derived from peripheral blood, sampled 28 days after the second AZD1222 dose. The CDR3 loop reads CASSQPGQSRATGELFF. DNA for the CDR3: TGTGCCAGCAGCCAACCGGGACAGTCTCGCGCCACCGGGGAGCTGTTTTTT.